This T cell receptor beta chain originates from a study of blood T cell repertoires in COVID-19. Study information: Spain, Italy and the United States supplied samples that represented acute and convalescent COVID-19. T cells, B-cell-depleted T cells, or PBMCs provided the cDNA or gDNA that served as material.

Methods used by the authors: Reference gene primers were amplified, and this amplification served to estimate nucleated cell counts. The method was immunoSEQ multiplex PCR; TCRdb's version includes in-frame clones alone and lacks a portion of them. That table is the source of V, J and clone size, and D and trimming were worked out from the DNA. The sample includes some 250,000 clones, around 93% of them seen just once. CDR3 size: 15 residues. Trimming pared 1 base from V and 7 bases from J, leaving 16 bases between. Germline V gene data show CDR1 as SGHTA and CDR2 as FQGTGA. Categorization into cohorts depended on clinical history that participants reported.

This TCR came from a human donor in a cohort exposed to, infected with or recovered from COVID-19 (not recorded which). The donor label of this sample is uncertain. The sequenced material came from PBMCs or T cells enriched from blood (not recorded which). J is TRBJ1-1 and V is TRBV7-3; D not certain. CDR3 sequence: CASSLRATPLSEAFF. The CDR3 nucleotides read TGTGCCAGCAGCTTAAGGGCCACCCCGTTAAGTGAAGCTTTCTTT. Combining the CDR3 with reference TRBV7-3 and TRBJ1-1 gives the whole variable domain GAGVSQTPSNKVTEKGKYVELRCDPISGHTALYWYRQSLGQGPEFLIYFQGTGAADDSGLPNDRFFAVRPEGSVSTLKIQRTERGDSAVYLCASSLRATPLSEAFFGQGTRLTVV.